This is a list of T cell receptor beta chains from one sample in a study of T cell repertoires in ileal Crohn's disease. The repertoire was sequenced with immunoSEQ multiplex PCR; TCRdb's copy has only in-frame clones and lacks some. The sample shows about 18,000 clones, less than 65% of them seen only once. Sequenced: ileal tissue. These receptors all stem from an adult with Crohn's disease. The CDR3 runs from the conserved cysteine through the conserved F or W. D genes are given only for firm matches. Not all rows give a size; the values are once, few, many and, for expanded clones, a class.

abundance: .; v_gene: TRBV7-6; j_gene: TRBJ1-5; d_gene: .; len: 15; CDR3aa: CASSLAPGSNQPQHF; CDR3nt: TGTGCCAGCAGCTTAGCGCCAGGCTCGAATCAGCCCCAGCATTTT
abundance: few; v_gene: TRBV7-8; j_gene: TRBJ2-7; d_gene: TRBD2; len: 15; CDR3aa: CASSLWAGGSYEQYF; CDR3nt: TGTGCCAGCAGCTTATGGGCGGGAGGATCCTACGAGCAGTACTTC
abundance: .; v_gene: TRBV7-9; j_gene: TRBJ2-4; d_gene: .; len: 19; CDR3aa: CASGTNIQGRGANQNIQYF; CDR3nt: TGTGCCAGCGGGACGAATATTCAGGGGAGGGGGGCCAACCAAAACATTCAGTACTTC
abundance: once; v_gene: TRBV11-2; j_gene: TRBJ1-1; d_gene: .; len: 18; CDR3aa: CASSLESPGRHMNTEAFF; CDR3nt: TGTGCCAGCAGCTTAGAGAGTCCGGGAAGACACATGAACACTGAAGCTTTCTTT
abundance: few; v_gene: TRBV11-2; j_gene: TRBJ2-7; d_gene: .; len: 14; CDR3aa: CASSLITATNEQYF; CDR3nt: TGTGCCAGCAGCTTAATAACAGCGACTAACGAGCAGTACTTC
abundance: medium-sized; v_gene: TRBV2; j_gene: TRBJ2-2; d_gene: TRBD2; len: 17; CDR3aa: CASRGTSGQWDTGELFF; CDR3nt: TGTGCCAGCAGGGGGACTAGCGGCCAATGGGACACCGGGGAGCTGTTTTTT
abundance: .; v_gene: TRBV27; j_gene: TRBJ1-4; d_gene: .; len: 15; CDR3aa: CASSSSRRQNEKLFF; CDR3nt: TGTGCCAGCAGTTCCAGTAGGAGGCAAAATGAAAAACTGTTTTTT
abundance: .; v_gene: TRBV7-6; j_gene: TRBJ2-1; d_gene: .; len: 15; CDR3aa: CASSLEASSYNEQFF; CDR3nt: TGTGCCAGCAGCTTAGAGGCTAGCTCCTACAATGAGCAGTTCTTC
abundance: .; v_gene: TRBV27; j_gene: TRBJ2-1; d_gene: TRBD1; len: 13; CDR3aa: CASLQGAGNEQFF; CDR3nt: TGTGCCAGCTTACAGGGGGCTGGCAATGAGCAGTTCTTC
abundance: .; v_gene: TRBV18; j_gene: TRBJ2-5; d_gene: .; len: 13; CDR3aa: CASSTGGMETQYF; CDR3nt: TGTGCCAGCTCGACCGGGGGAATGGAGACCCAGTACTTC
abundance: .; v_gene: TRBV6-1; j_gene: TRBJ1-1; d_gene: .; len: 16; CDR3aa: CASSEALRGSGTEAFF; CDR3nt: TGTGCCAGCAGTGAAGCTTTAAGGGGTTCGGGCACTGAAGCCTTCTTT
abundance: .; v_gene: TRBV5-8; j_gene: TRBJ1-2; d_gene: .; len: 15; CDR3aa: CASILTHRANYGYTF; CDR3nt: TGTGCCAGCATCCTCACTCACAGGGCTAACTATGGCTACACCTTC
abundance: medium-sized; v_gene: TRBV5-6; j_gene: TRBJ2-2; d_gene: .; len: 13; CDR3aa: CASCAGNTGELFF; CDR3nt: TGTGCCAGCTGTGCAGGGAACACCGGGGAGCTGTTTTTT
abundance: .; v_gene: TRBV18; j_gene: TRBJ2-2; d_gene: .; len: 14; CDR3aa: CASSPDLLGGELFF; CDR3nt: TGTGCCAGCTCACCGGACTTGTTAGGCGGGGAGCTGTTTTTT
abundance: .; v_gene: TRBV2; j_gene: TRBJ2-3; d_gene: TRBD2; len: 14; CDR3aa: CASRKREGTDTQYF; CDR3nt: TGTGCCAGCAGGAAGCGGGAGGGCACAGATACGCAGTATTTT
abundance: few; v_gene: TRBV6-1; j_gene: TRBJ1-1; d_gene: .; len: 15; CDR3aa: CASSETLEGGTEAFF; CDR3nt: TGTGCCAGCAGTGAAACCTTGGAGGGGGGGACTGAAGCTTTCTTT
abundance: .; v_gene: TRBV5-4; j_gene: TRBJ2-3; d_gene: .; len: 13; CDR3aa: CASSYFRGDTQYF; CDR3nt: TGTGCCAGCAGCTACTTTAGAGGAGATACGCAGTATTTT
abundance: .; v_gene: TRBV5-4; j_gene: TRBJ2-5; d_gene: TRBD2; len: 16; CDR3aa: CASSLAPGLAEKGQYF; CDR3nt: TGTGCCAGCAGCTTGGCCCCGGGACTAGCGGAGAAAGGCCAGTACTTC
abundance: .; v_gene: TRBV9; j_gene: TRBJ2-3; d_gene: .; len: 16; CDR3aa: CASSVGQMTSTDTQYF; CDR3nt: TGTGCCAGCAGCGTAGGACAGATGACTAGCACAGATACGCAGTATTTT
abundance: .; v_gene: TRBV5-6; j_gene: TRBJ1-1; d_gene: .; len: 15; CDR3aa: CASSLAPGGYTEAFF; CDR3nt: TGTGCCAGCAGCTTGGCCCCGGGGGGCTACACTGAAGCTTTCTTT
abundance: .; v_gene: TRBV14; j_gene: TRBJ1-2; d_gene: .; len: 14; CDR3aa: CASSQQGASYGYTF; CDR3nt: TGTGCCAGCAGCCAACAAGGGGCCTCCTATGGCTACACCTTC
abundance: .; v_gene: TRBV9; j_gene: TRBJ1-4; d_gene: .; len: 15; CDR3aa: CASSPRQNINEKLFF; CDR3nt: TGTGCCAGCAGCCCTAGACAGAATATTAATGAAAAACTGTTTTTT
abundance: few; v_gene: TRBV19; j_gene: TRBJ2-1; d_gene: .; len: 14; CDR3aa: CASSEPGLSNEQFF; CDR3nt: TGTGCCAGTAGCGAGCCGGGACTCTCCAATGAGCAGTTCTTC
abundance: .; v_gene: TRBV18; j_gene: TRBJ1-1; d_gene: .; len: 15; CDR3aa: CASSPSTAVGTEAFF; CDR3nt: TGTGCCAGCTCACCAAGCACAGCCGTCGGCACTGAAGCTTTCTTT
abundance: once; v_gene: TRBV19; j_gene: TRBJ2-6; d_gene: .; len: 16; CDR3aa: CASSIEESSGANVLTF; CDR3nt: TGTGCCAGTAGTATAGAGGAGAGCTCTGGGGCCAACGTCCTGACTTTC
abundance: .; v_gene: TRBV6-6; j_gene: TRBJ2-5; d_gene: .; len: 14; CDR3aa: CASSHQGQQETQYF; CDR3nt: TGTGCCAGCAGTCACCAAGGACAGCAAGAGACCCAGTACTTC
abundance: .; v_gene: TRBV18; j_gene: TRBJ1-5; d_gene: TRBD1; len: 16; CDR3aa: CASSAGTGGYNQPQHF; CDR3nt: TGTGCCAGCTCAGCTGGGACAGGGGGATACAATCAGCCCCAGCATTTT
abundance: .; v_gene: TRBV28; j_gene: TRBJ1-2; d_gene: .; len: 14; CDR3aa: CASTLGGSLYGYTF; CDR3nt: TGTGCCAGCACTCTAGGTGGCTCGCTCTATGGCTACACCTTC
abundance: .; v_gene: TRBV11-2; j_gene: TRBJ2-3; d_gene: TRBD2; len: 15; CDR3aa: CASSLTGGPGDTQYF; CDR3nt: TGTGCCAGCAGCTTGACGGGAGGGCCCGGGGATACGCAGTATTTT
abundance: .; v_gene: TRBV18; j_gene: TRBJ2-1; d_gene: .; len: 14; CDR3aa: CASSFRGTLNEQFF; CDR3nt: TGTGCCAGCTCTTTTCGGGGGACCCTCAATGAGCAGTTCTTC
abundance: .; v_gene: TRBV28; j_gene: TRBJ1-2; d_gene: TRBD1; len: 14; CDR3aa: CASGPGQGFVRYTF; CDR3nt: TGTGCCAGCGGCCCGGGACAGGGCTTTGTACGCTACACCTTC
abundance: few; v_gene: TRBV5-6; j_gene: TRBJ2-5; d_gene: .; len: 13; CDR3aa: CASSLSGRETQYF; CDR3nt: TGTGCCAGCAGCTTATCAGGGCGGGAGACCCAGTACTTC
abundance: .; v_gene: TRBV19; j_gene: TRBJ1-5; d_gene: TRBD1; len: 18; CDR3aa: CASSMIRGTGRVNQPQHF; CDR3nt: TGTGCCAGTAGTATGATACGAGGGACAGGGAGGGTCAATCAGCCCCAGCATTTT
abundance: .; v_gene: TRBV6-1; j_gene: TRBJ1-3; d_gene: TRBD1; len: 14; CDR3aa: CAIDRTGSGNTIYF; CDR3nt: TGTGCCATCGATCGGACAGGGTCGGGAAACACCATATATTTT
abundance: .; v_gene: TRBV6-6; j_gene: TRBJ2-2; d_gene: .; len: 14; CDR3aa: CASQGGFGTGELFF; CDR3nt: TGTGCCAGCCAAGGAGGTTTCGGCACCGGGGAGCTGTTTTTT
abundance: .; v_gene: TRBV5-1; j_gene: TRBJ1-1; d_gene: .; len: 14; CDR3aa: CASSSFGVGTEAFF; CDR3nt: TGCGCCAGCAGCTCCTTTGGAGTTGGGACTGAAGCTTTCTTT
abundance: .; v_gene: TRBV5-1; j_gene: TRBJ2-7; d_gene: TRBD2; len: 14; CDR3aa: CASSLASGSVEQYF; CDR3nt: TGCGCCAGCAGCTTGGCCAGCGGGAGTGTCGAGCAGTACTTC
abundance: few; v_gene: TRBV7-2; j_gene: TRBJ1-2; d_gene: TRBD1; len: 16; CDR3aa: CASSAAGQGSSYGYTF; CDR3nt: TGTGCCAGCAGCGCAGCCGGACAGGGAAGTTCTTATGGCTACACCTTC
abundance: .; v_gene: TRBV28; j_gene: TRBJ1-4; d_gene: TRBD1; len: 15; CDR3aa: CASSKGGQEDEKLFF; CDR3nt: TGTGCCAGCAGTAAAGGGGGACAGGAGGATGAAAAACTGTTTTTT
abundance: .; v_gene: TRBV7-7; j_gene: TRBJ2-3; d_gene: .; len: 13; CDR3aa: CAVGGGSRNTQYF; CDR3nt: TGTGCCGTGGGGGGCGGGAGTCGGAATACGCAGTATTTT
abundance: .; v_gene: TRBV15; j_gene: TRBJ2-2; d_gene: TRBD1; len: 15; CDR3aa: CATGVGNRGPGELFF; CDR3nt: TGTGCCACCGGCGTTGGAAACAGGGGGCCCGGGGAGCTGTTTTTT
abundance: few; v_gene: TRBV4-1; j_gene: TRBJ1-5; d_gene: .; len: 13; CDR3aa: CASSQLGDQPQHF; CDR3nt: TGCGCCAGCAGCCAACTAGGGGATCAGCCCCAGCATTTT
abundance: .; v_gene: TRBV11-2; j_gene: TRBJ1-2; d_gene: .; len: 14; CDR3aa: CASSPHGGISGYTF; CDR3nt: TGTGCCAGCAGCCCCCATGGAGGGATTAGTGGCTACACCTTC